This T cell receptor (beta chain) was retrieved from a study of T cell responses to AZD1222 COVID-19 vaccine. Study-wide background: Both about-4-week and about-12-week second-dose recipients were combined.

Trimming removed 1 base at V and 11 bases at J, with 13 bases between. This CDR3 has 12 amino acids. The germline V gene has CDR1 SGHTS and CDR2 YDEGEE. About this clone itself: Its antigen is currently unknown.

The repertoire was sequenced with immunoSEQ multiplex PCR; TCRdb's copy has only in-frame clones and lacks some. Of 75,000 to 85,000 clones detected, about 92% appear once; the ten largest clones hold 3.5% to 5%. General observations from the study: Dominant CD4 TCR responses targeted spike regions 160-218 and 743-854. Among spike-specific TCRs, nearly half reportedly target unmutated variant regions. Possibly, clonal diversity was underestimated; donors were largely white British and included more females.

The origin of this receptor is an adult in good health. The chain links TRBV5-8 to TRBJ2-7; a possible D gene is TRBD1 (6 bases). The sample here was peripheral blood, taken on day 0 of AZD1222 vaccination. The CDR3: CASSLLRQVEYF. The CDR3 coding sequence is TGTGCCAGCAGCTTGTTAAGACAGGTCGAGTACTTC.